Sequencing of this T cell receptor beta chain was carried out in a study of OX40 agonist ivuxolimab in advanced cancers. Points from the study as a whole: Certain nonresponders additionally had low normalized T-cell clonal expansion.

The data were produced by immunoSEQ multiplex PCR, yet TCRdb's version contains in-frame clones alone and is incomplete. The sample includes around 94,000 clones, 90% to 95% of them seen just once. This clone was seen once. As yet, its antigen is unknown. Trimming left V 3 bases short and J 0 bases short, with 12 bases between. CDR1 and CDR2 from the germline V gene are GTSNPN and SVGIG (reference sequence). The CDR3 covers 15 residues. The gene calls are TRBV30 and TRBJ1-5, with a possible D match to TRBD1 (5 bases). This material consisted of CD4+ or CD8+ T cells sorted from blood, taken in a trial of the OX40 agonist ivuxolimab. This receptor was identified in an adult with an advanced solid tumor such as melanoma, head and neck, liver or kidney cancer. The CDR3 sequence is CAWRGKGYSNQPQHF. DNA for the CDR3: TGTGCCTGGAGAGGAAAGGGGTATAGCAATCAGCCCCAGCATTTT.